The next 25 T cell receptor beta chains were all read from a single sample in a study of T cells after yellow fever vaccination. MiXCR, run by TCRdb on the 5' RACE reads, gives a single entry per CDR3 protein. Among around 550,000 distinct CDR3 sequences listed, less than 20% were seen once. Sequenced here: PBMCs, sampled 15 days after the yellow fever booster vaccination. The receptors here all came from a man under 40 who received the YFV17D yellow fever vaccine.

A few counts support this clonotype. The CDR3 DNA reads as TGCAGTGCTAGAGAGGGGGGACAGCCCCAGCATTTT. Its translation is CSAREGGQPQHF. The chain is built from TRBV20-1 and TRBJ1-5; a possible D gene is TRBD1 (5 bases). V was trimmed by 0 bases and J by 7 bases, leaving 7 bases between them. CDR3 length: 12 residues. Germline loops: CDR1 DFQATT, CDR2 SNEGSKA (reference sequence).

This clonotype showed up just a few times. The chain joins TRBV24-1 to TRBJ2-1; a possible D gene is TRBD1 (6 bases). V lost 11 bases and J 3 bases, leaving 16 bases between the germline ends. Germline assignment: CDR1 KGHDR and CDR2 SFDVKD. This CDR3 has 14 residues. The CDR3 here is CANPWGHNYNEQFF. As DNA, the CDR3 is TGTGCCAACCCCTGGGGACACAACTACAATGAGCAGTTCTTC.

This rearrangement joins TRBV2 to TRBJ1-1; maybe TRBD1 (5 bases). The V and J ends lost 5 bases and 1 base respectively, with 14 bases between them. Germline V gene sequence: CDR1 SNHLY, CDR2 FYNNEI. The CDR3 has 15 amino acids. The CDR3 nucleotides read TGTGCCAGCAGTCCAGGGACCCCCTGGAACACTGAAGCTTTCTTT. Protein sequence: CASSPGTPWNTEAFF. The full variable domain, completed using reference TRBV2 and TRBJ1-1, is EPEVTQTPSHQVTQMGQEVILRCVPISNHLYFYWYRQILGQKVEFLVSFYNNEISEKSEIFDDQFSVERPDGSNFTLKIRSTKLEDSAMYFCASSPGTPWNTEAFFGQGTRLTVV.

The sample holds a few counts of this clonotype. The CDR3 nucleotides read TGTGCCAGCAGTTTGAACACCGATGGTGGTCAGCCCCAGCATTTT. Translating it yields CASSLNTDGGQPQHF. This chain links TRBV12-3 or TRBV12-4 with TRBJ1-5; D remains ambiguous. Trimming left V 3 bases short and J 6 bases short, with 15 bases between. The CDR3 is 15 residues long.

This clonotype has only a few counts. The chain joins TRBV6-2 or TRBV6-3 to TRBJ2-7; D is undetermined. V was pared by 6 bases and J by 2 bases, with 14 bases between. Germline lookup yields CDR1 MNHEY and CDR2 SVGEGT. The CDR3 contains 14 residues. CDR3 sequence (DNA): TGTGCCAGCAGCCGTGGATTCAGTCCCTACGAGCAGTACTTC. Encoded protein: CASSRGFSPYEQYF.

V is TRBV20-1 and J is TRBJ2-7, with 8 bases aligning to TRBD2. Trimming at V came to 6 bases and at J to 7 bases, leaving 17 bases not matched to a gene. The CDR3 runs 15 residues. Germline CDR1 and CDR2: DFQATT and SNEGSKA (reference sequence). The CDR3 DNA follows: TGCAGTGCGCCCCTCGCCGCGGGAGGACTAAGAGAGCAGTACTTC. It specifies CSAPLAAGGLREQYF.

The table lists this clonotype with a few counts. V and J are TRBV7-2 and TRBJ2-4, with a weak D call TRBD2 (6 bases). V was trimmed by 5 bases and J by 0 bases, leaving 17 bases between them. The CDR3 runs 17 residues. Germline V gene lookup returns CDR1 SGHTA and CDR2 FQGNSA. CDR3 sequence reads: CASSLDSGALAKNIQYF. Written as DNA, the CDR3 is TGTGCCAGCAGCCTCGATAGCGGAGCACTAGCCAAAAACATTCAGTACTTC.

This clonotype was seen a few times. The rearrangement joins TRBV15 to TRBJ2-1; D possibly corresponds to TRBD2 (6 bases). This CDR3 is built from 14 residues. The ends were cut back, 8 bases at V and 6 bases at J, with 17 bases in the middle. CDR1 is LNHNV and CDR2 is YYDKDF in the germline V gene (reference sequence). CDR3 in amino acids: CATGGGFGGNEQFF. CDR3 coding DNA: TGTGCCACCGGCGGAGGTTTCGGGGGCAATGAGCAGTTCTTC. The whole variable domain, remainder taken from reference TRBV15 and TRBJ2-1, is DAMVIQNPRYQVTQFGKPVTLSCSQTLNHNVMYWYQQKSSQAPKLLFHYYDKDFNNEADTPDNFQSRRPNTSFCFLDIRSPGLGDTAMYLCATGGGFGGNEQFFGPGTRLTVL.

This clonotype was detected only a few times. V gene TRBV12-3 or TRBV12-4 combines with J gene TRBJ2-2; D call uncertain. The CDR3 extends over 15 amino acids. V was shortened by 3 bases and J by 4 bases, with 12 bases between the two germline ends. Here the CDR3 DNA reads TGTGCCAGCAGTTTCCGGCAGGAGCTCACCGGGGAGCTGTTTTTT. This translates into CASSFRQELTGELFF.

The chain employs TRBV28 and TRBJ1-3; no firm D call. The CDR3 has 14 amino acids. Germline CDR1 reads MDHEN; CDR2 reads SYDVKM. V was clipped by 6 bases and J by 4 bases, with 13 bases between them. The CDR3 nucleotides are TGTGCCAGCAGAGGAGAGCTATTCGGAAACACCATATATTTT. Translated, it gives CASRGELFGNTIYF.

In its sample, this clonotype was seen once. This chain connects TRBV30 to TRBJ2-5; D might be TRBD1 (5 bases). Trimming pared 5 bases from V and 5 bases from J, leaving 9 bases between. Germline assignment: CDR1 GTSNPN and CDR2 SVGIG (reference sequence). The CDR3 totals 11 residues. The CDR3 is CAWDSPETQYF. DNA for the CDR3: TGTGCCTGGGACAGTCCCGAGACCCAGTACTTC.

This clonotype was detected a few times. The chain joins TRBV5-6 to TRBJ2-7; 9 bases match TRBD2. There are 15 residues in the CDR3. Per germline, CDR1 SGHDT and CDR2 YYEEEE. Trimming took 1 base from V and 5 from J; bases not matched to a gene: 7. CDR3: CASSLPAGGPHEQYF. CDR3 DNA: TGTGCCAGCAGCTTGCCGGCGGGAGGGCCGCACGAGCAGTACTTC. Variable domain in full (rest from reference TRBV5-6 and TRBJ2-7): DAGVTQSPTHLIKTRGQQVTLRCSPKSGHDTVSWYQQALGQGPQFIFQYYEEEERQRGNFPDRFSGHQFPNYSSELNVNALLLGDSALYLCASSLPAGGPHEQYFGPGTRLTVT.

The V call is TRBV4-1, the J call TRBJ2-7, with 10 bases lining up with TRBD2. Germline V lookup: CDR1 MGHRA, CDR2 YSYEKL. The CDR3 loop spans 15 amino acids. V lost 0 bases and J lost 5; bases outside the gene matches: 4. The DNA of the CDR3 is TGCGCCAGCAGCCAAGAGATAGCGGGAGGCCACGAGCAGTACTTC. It yields the protein CASSQEIAGGHEQYF.

The sample holds a few counts of this clonotype. The genes are TRBV29-1 and TRBJ2-4, with D uncertain. The CDR3 has 16 residues. V shed 6 bases and J shed 0 bases, with 18 bases lying between them. The germline V gene has CDR1 SQVTM and CDR2 ANQGSEA. CDR3 residues: CSVDDPVSPAKNIQYF. The CDR3 DNA follows: TGCAGCGTGGACGACCCAGTTTCCCCAGCCAAAAACATTCAGTACTTC.

V gene TRBV20-1 combines with J gene TRBJ2-6, with D unresolved. V shed 0 bases and J shed 0 bases, with 6 bases lying between them. This CDR3 comprises 15 residues. The germline gives CDR1 DFQATT, CDR2 SNEGSKA (reference sequence). CDR3 residues: CSARDYPSGANVLTF. The CDR3 coding sequence is TGCAGTGCTAGAGACTATCCCTCTGGGGCCAACGTCCTGACTTTC.

The chain is built from TRBV29-1 and TRBJ2-5; maybe TRBD1 (5 bases). The length of the CDR3 is 13 residues. Looked up from germline, CDR1 is SQVTM and CDR2 is ANQGSEA. V was clipped by 4 bases and J by 8 bases, with 17 bases between them. As DNA, the CDR3 is TGCAGCGTTGGGAAGACAGCTAGAGACACCCAGTACTTC. Translated, it gives CSVGKTARDTQYF.

This clonotype was seen only a few times. This sequence joins TRBV7-9 and TRBJ2-7; the D is unclear. V was shortened by 3 bases and J by 4 bases, with 16 bases between the two germline ends. The CDR3 is made up of 15 amino acids. Germline lookup yields CDR1 SEHNR and CDR2 FQNEAQ (reference sequence). CDR3 sequence: CASSFGGSEVYEQYF. The CDR3 bases are TGTGCCAGCAGCTTTGGTGGGTCGGAAGTTTACGAGCAGTACTTC.

The table lists this clonotype with a few counts. V usage is TRBV10-2 and J usage is TRBJ1-2; 7 positions agree with TRBD1. The V gene end was trimmed by 3 bases and the J gene end by 5 bases; junction bases not matched to a gene: 6. This CDR3 is 14 amino acids long. CDR1 is WSHSY, CDR2 SAAADI, per germline. Here the CDR3 reads CASSDVNRGYGYTF. The DNA of the CDR3 is TGCGCCAGCAGTGACGTCAACAGGGGATATGGCTACACCTTC.

This clonotype has a handful of counts. The chain combines TRBV4-3 with TRBJ2-7, with D perhaps assigned TRBD1 or TRBD2 (5 bases each). Per germline, CDR1 LGHNA and CDR2 YSLEER. V was cut by 2 bases and J by 0 bases, with 17 bases left in between. This CDR3 spans 17 amino acids. The CDR3 loop is CASSQKTGGSLSYEQYF. DNA of the CDR3: TGCGCCAGCAGCCAAAAGACTGGGGGATCCCTCTCCTACGAGCAGTACTTC.

The genes are TRBV6-2 or TRBV6-3 and TRBJ2-1; perhaps TRBD2 as D (5 bases). Trimming shortened V by 4 bases and J by 7 bases, and 23 bases separated the two germline ends. The germline CDR1 and CDR2 sequences are MNHEY and SVGEGT. This CDR3 spans 17 amino acids. The CDR3 loop is CASSFFPGVRPGNEQFF. For the CDR3, the DNA is TGTGCCAGCAGTTTCTTCCCCGGGGTTCGCCCGGGGAATGAGCAGTTCTTC.

The gene calls are TRBV29-1 and TRBJ2-5; 7 nucleotides agree with TRBD1. The V gene end was trimmed by 5 bases and the J gene end by 4 bases; junction bases not matched to a gene: 10. The germline V gene has CDR1 SQVTM and CDR2 ANQGSEA. The CDR3 sequence is 14 residues long. The CDR3 here is CSVSGTAPRETQYF. DNA of the CDR3: TGCAGCGTTTCCGGGACAGCACCCCGAGAGACCCAGTACTTC.

The chain couples TRBV7-2 to TRBJ2-3; no clear D. Trimming pared 5 bases from V and 2 bases from J, leaving 14 bases between. The CDR3 consists of 15 residues. The germline CDR1 and CDR2 sequences are SGHTA and FQGNSA. The DNA of the CDR3 is TGTGCCAGCAGCCCCCTAGAGACTCTCACAGATACGCAGTATTTT. It is translated as CASSPLETLTDTQYF.

This chain links TRBV6-1 with TRBJ2-7, with D hard to call. Germline lookup yields CDR1 MNHNS and CDR2 SASEGT. V was trimmed by 5 bases and J by 2 bases, leaving 16 bases between them. The CDR3 contains 15 residues. The CDR3 sequence is CASSPYGDSPYEQYF. CDR3 DNA: TGTGCCAGCAGTCCGTATGGGGATTCACCCTACGAGCAGTACTTC.

This clonotype was counted at least ten times. This sequence joins TRBV29-1 and TRBJ2-7, with D perhaps matching TRBD1 (5 bases). V was clipped by 7 bases and J by 3 bases, with 10 bases between them. Germline CDR1 is SQVTM and CDR2 is ANQGSEA. The CDR3 spans 11 residues. The CDR3 DNA reads as TGCAGCGCCCGACAGCTCTACGAGCAGTACTTC. It is translated as CSARQLYEQYF.

J is TRBJ2-7 and V is TRBV5-1; TRBD1 matches at 7 bases. The germline V gene encodes CDR1 SGHRS and CDR2 YFSETQ. CDR3 length: 16 residues. The V segment lost 4 bases and the J segment 1 base; nucleotides outside the gene matches: 11. The CDR3 loop is CASSRSTGHTSYEQYF. CDR3 bases: TGCGCCAGCAGCAGGTCGACAGGGCACACGTCCTACGAGCAGTACTTC.